Each of the 7 T cell receptor beta chains below was sequenced from the same sample in a study of control samples from healthy donors and cancer patients. The data were produced by immunoSEQ multiplex PCR, yet TCRdb's version contains in-frame clones alone and is incomplete. The data hold under 150,000 clones, with around 90% observed a single time. Sequenced sample: blood. These receptors came from a man aged 25 to 40 in good health.

CDR3 sequence (DNA): TGCGCCAGCAGCCAAGATCGGGACAGGGTGATTCAGCCCCAGCATTTT. Protein: CASSQDRDRVIQPQHF. The chain uses TRBV4-3 and TRBJ1-5; TRBD1 matches 9 bases. CDR3 length equals 16 residues. The V gene end was trimmed by 0 bases and the J gene end by 6 bases; junction bases not matched to a gene: 6. Per germline, CDR1 LGHNA and CDR2 YSLEER.

The rearrangement joins TRBV10-1 to TRBJ2-5; 8 bases are a match to TRBD2. The CDR3 is made up of 16 amino acids. The germline V gene encodes CDR1 WNHNN and CDR2 SYGVQD (reference sequence). J gave up 2 bases and V 10 bases, and 15 bases lay outside the gene matches. The CDR3 DNA sequence: TGCGCCAAACCCTACCCGGGAGGGAGTGGGCAAGAGACCCAGTACTTC. Translated, it gives CAKPYPGGSGQETQYF.

The V and J genes are TRBV5-1 and TRBJ1-2, with a weak D call TRBD1 (5 bases). V dropped 4 bases and J dropped 4 bases, with 20 bases sitting between them. There are 16 residues in the CDR3. Germline assignment: CDR1 SGHRS and CDR2 YFSETQ. The CDR3 loop reads CASSVGGATATYGYTF. The CDR3 DNA reads TGCGCCAGCAGCGTGGGGGGTGCTACGGCAACCTATGGCTACACCTTC.

The genes are TRBV9 and TRBJ2-5; 8 nucleotides align to TRBD1. This CDR3 comprises 15 residues. J lost 2 bases, V lost 3 bases, and 6 bases had no gene match. Germline V gives CDR1 SGDLS, CDR2 YYNGEE. The CDR3, as DNA: TGTGCCAGCAGCGCCTTCCGACAGGGGCAAGAGACCCAGTACTTC. Translated, it gives CASSAFRQGQETQYF.

The V gene is TRBV7-2, the J gene TRBJ1-1; D is possibly TRBD1 (6 bases). The ends were cut back, 3 bases at V and 1 base at J, with 9 bases in the middle. This CDR3 is 14 amino acids long. Germline V gene sequence: CDR1 SGHTA, CDR2 FQGNSA. CDR3 nucleotides: TGTGCCAGCAGCTTGAACAGGGAGAACACTGAAGCTTTCTTT. It translates to CASSLNRENTEAFF.

This clone was counted only a few times. This sequence joins TRBV6-4 and TRBJ2-6; D unclear. The V gene lost 0 bases and the J gene lost 0 bases, with 6 bases spanning the gap. From germline, CDR1 is MRHNA and CDR2 SNTAGT. The CDR3 totals 16 residues. CDR3 sequence (DNA): TGTGCCAGCAGTGACTCTGGGGACTCTGGGGCCAACGTCCTGACTTTC. Protein sequence: CASSDSGDSGANVLTF.

This chain links TRBV19 with TRBJ1-4; maybe TRBD1 (5 bases). The CDR3 has 16 residues. V was cut by 3 bases and J by 3 bases, with 14 bases left in between. The germline V gene encodes CDR1 LNHDA and CDR2 SQIVND (reference sequence). The CDR3 DNA follows: TGTGCCAGTAGTATTACCTCAGGGCCTTCTAATGAAAAACTGTTTTTT. This codes for CASSITSGPSNEKLFF. The entire variable domain, with the rest obtained from reference TRBV19 and TRBJ1-4, is as follows: DGGITQSPKYLFRKEGQNVTLSCEQNLNHDAMYWYRQDPGQGLRLIYYSQIVNDFQKGDIAEGYSVSREKKESFPLTVTSAQKNPTAFYLCASSITSGPSNEKLFFGSGTQLSVL.